This entry lists 27 T cell receptor beta chains sequenced from one sample in a study of blood T cell repertoires in COVID-19. The assay was immunoSEQ multiplex PCR, and TCRdb's table has in-frame clones only and misses some. This sample has some 240,000 clones, with around 84% found just once. Sequenced material: peripheral blood. The receptors come from a woman between 40 and 50 years old who had recovered from COVID-19.

This clone was detected only once. The gene calls are TRBV7-2 and TRBJ2-7, with TRBD1 matching 8 bases. The junction had 7 bases not matched to a gene; V was cut back by 3 bases and J by 3 bases. The CDR3 extends over 15 amino acids. CDR1 and CDR2 (germline): SGHTA, FQGNSA. CDR3 in amino acids: CASSLPTGDIYEQYF. CDR3 bases: TGTGCCAGCAGCTTGCCGACAGGGGATATCTACGAGCAGTACTTC.

The chain is built from TRBV10-3 and TRBJ1-2; TRBD1 agrees at 9 bases. The CDR3 is made up of 13 amino acids. Germline loops: CDR1 ENHRY, CDR2 SYGVKD. Trimming removed 5 bases from V and 6 bases from J; junction bases left unmatched: 4. The CDR3 nucleotides read TGTGCCATCAGTATCCGGGACAGGGATGGCTACACCTTC. Translation gives CAISIRDRDGYTF.

The V and J genes are TRBV28 and TRBJ1-2; no definite D call. Trimming took off 10 bases at V and 4 bases at J, with 13 bases between the two ends. The CDR3 sequence is 12 residues long. Germline assignment: CDR1 MDHEN and CDR2 SYDVKM. CDR3 residues: CATPTGSYGYTF. In nucleotides, the CDR3 is TGTGCCACCCCGACCGGGAGCTATGGCTACACCTTC.

The CDR3 DNA sequence: TGTGCCAGTAGTCTCGGACTAGCGGGGGTTCCAGATACGCAGTATTTT. This gives the protein CASSLGLAGVPDTQYF. The gene calls are TRBV19 and TRBJ2-3; 13 nucleotides agree with TRBD2. J was trimmed by 4 bases and V by 5 bases; bases with no gene match: 6. The length of the CDR3 is 16 residues. CDR1 is LNHDA, CDR2 SQIVND, per germline (reference sequence).

The V call is TRBV11-3, the J call TRBJ1-5; 10 nucleotides line up with TRBD1. The germline gives CDR1 SGHNT, CDR2 YENEEA. The CDR3 contains 16 residues. J was trimmed by 1 base and V by 5 bases; bases with no gene match: 5. DNA of the CDR3: TGTGCCAGCAGCCGCTGGGACAGGGGAAGCAATCAGCCCCAGCATTTT. It codes for CASSRWDRGSNQPQHF.

The chain has TRBV11-3 and TRBJ2-3; D is ambiguous. This CDR3 contains 13 residues. The germline V gene encodes CDR1 SGHNT and CDR2 YENEEA. V dropped 2 bases and J dropped 3 bases, with 6 bases sitting between them. CDR3: CASSLSRTDTQYF. CDR3 DNA: TGTGCCAGCAGCTTAAGTAGAACAGATACGCAGTATTTT.

V is TRBV7-2 and J is TRBJ2-7; D unresolved. Germline lookup yields CDR1 SGHTA and CDR2 FQGNSA. Trimming shortened V by 5 bases and J by 8 bases, and 10 bases separated the two germline ends. The CDR3 contains 11 residues. The CDR3 coding sequence is TGTGCCAGCAGCCTACAGCAACAGCAGTACTTC. Translated: CASSLQQQQYF. The full variable domain, rest sourced from reference TRBV7-2 and TRBJ2-7, is GAGVSQSPSNKVTEKGKDVELRCDPISGHTALYWYRQSLGQGLEFLIYFQGNSAPDKSGLPSDRFSAERTGGSVSTLTIQRTQQEDSAVYLCASSLQQQQYFGPGTRLTVT.

This clone was found once. The chain recombines TRBV10-3 with TRBJ2-3; possible D gene TRBD2, 6 bases. The CDR3 has 16 amino acids. The V and J ends lost 6 bases and 1 base respectively, with 17 bases between them. CDR1 is ENHRY and CDR2 is SYGVKD in the germline V gene. In DNA, the CDR3 is TGTGCCATCAGACCCTTGGGAGGCCAACGCACAGATACGCAGTATTTT. The encoded protein is CAIRPLGGQRTDTQYF.

The chain recombines TRBV12-3 or TRBV12-4 with TRBJ1-1; no clear D. V was trimmed by 4 bases and J by 3 bases, leaving 6 bases between them. The length of the CDR3 is 12 residues. CDR3 DNA sequence: TGTGCCAGCAGTTACTCGGACACTGAAGCTTTCTTT. This encodes CASSYSDTEAFF.

The chain has TRBV24-1 and TRBJ2-3, with a weak D call TRBD2 (6 bases). The CDR3 runs 17 residues. V lost 3 bases and J lost 4, with 19 bases in between. Germline V gene lookup returns CDR1 KGHDR and CDR2 SFDVKD. The CDR3 bases are TGTGCCACCAGTGATCCTCTAGCGCTGAAAAACGCAGATACGCAGTATTTT. Translating it yields CATSDPLALKNADTQYF.

The chain combines TRBV7-2 with TRBJ1-5, with 8 bases aligning to TRBD1. V dropped 6 bases and J dropped 6; count of bases not matched to a gene: 4. Germline CDR1 is SGHTA and CDR2 is FQGNSA. The CDR3 has 13 residues. The CDR3 region has the DNA TGTGCCAGCAGTCGTCAGGGGGCTCAGCCCCAGCATTTT. Protein product: CASSRQGAQPQHF. Drawing the rest from reference TRBV7-2 and TRBJ1-5, the complete variable domain is GAGVSQSPSNKVTEKGKDVELRCDPISGHTALYWYRQSLGQGLEFLIYFQGNSAPDKSGLPSDRFSAERTGGSVSTLTIQRTQQEDSAVYLCASSRQGAQPQHFGDGTRLSIL.

This chain links TRBV6-4 with TRBJ2-6, with no clear D. The CDR3 length is 16 residues. CDR1 is MRHNA and CDR2 is SNTAGT in the germline V gene. The V and J ends lost 5 bases and 1 base respectively, with 12 bases between them. The CDR3 here is CASSNHDSSGANVLTF. In DNA, the CDR3 is TGTGCCAGCAGTAACCATGACTCGTCTGGGGCCAACGTCCTGACTTTC.

This sequence joins TRBV21-1 and TRBJ2-7; TRBD1, the table's D call, lacks a check against the DNA. TRBV21-1 is a pseudogene. This CDR3 has 17 residues. CDR3 loop: CASSKDPPGTGTYEQYF. The CDR3 DNA sequence: TGTGCCAGCAGCAAAGACCCCCCCGGGACAGGAACCTACGAGCAGTACTTC.

V gene TRBV7-2 combines with J gene TRBJ2-1; D possibly corresponds to TRBD2 (6 bases). The CDR3 sequence is 12 residues long. The V and J ends lost 5 bases and 7 bases respectively, with 9 bases between them. In germline, CDR1 is SGHTA, CDR2 FQGNSA. CDR3 nucleotide sequence: TGTGCCAGCAGCGCCGGGGGAAATGAGCAGTTCTTC. Its protein is CASSAGGNEQFF.

The chain carries TRBV11-3 and TRBJ2-3; D possibly corresponds to TRBD2 (5 bases). The CDR3 totals 16 residues. The V gene lost 1 base and the J gene lost 3 bases, with 14 bases spanning the gap. Germline V gene lookup returns CDR1 SGHNT and CDR2 YENEEA. The DNA for the CDR3 is TGTGCCAGCAGCTTAGGGGCTAGCTGGAATACAGATACGCAGTATTTT. Translation: CASSLGASWNTDTQYF.

The chain recombines TRBV11-2 with TRBJ1-1; tentative D call: TRBD1 (6 bases). CDR3 length equals 20 residues. CDR1 and CDR2 from the germline V gene are SGHAT and FQNNGV. Trimming cost V 0 bases and J 5 bases, with 28 bases left between them. The CDR3 spells CASSLEAKDAAGAERTEAFF. CDR3 nucleotides: TGTGCCAGCAGCTTAGAGGCGAAAGACGCAGCGGGGGCAGAACGGACTGAAGCTTTCTTT.

This sequence joins TRBV29-1 and TRBJ1-1; maybe TRBD1 (5 bases). Per the germline V gene, CDR1 is SQVTM and CDR2 is ANQGSEA. This CDR3 contains 14 residues. The germline V and J ends were trimmed by 7 bases and 1 base, with 16 bases remaining between them. The DNA of the CDR3 is TGCAGCGGGCTGGGGTGGAGGGGGAACACTGAAGCTTTCTTT. It is translated as CSGLGWRGNTEAFF.

The chain combines TRBV18 with TRBJ2-5, with 7 bases aligning to TRBD1. The V gene end was trimmed by 5 bases and the J gene end by 2 bases; junction bases not matched to a gene: 2. This CDR3 spans 13 amino acids. From germline, CDR1 is KGHSH and CDR2 LQKENI. The CDR3 loop reads CASSGTDQETQYF. CDR3 coding DNA: TGTGCCAGCTCAGGGACAGATCAAGAGACCCAGTACTTC.

This clone was detected once. CDR3 amino acids: CASSLLRVPRRGGRYEQYF. Here the CDR3 DNA reads TGTGCCAGCAGCCTCTTGCGGGTTCCAAGGCGGGGGGGCCGGTACGAGCAGTACTTC. J is TRBJ2-7 and V is TRBV7-9; the match to TRBD2 covers 9 bases. The CDR3 has 19 residues. The V gene end was trimmed by 5 bases and the J gene end by 4 bases; junction bases not matched to a gene: 21. CDR1 is SEHNR and CDR2 is FQNEAQ in the germline V gene (reference sequence). Supplemented by reference TRBV7-9 and TRBJ2-7, the full variable domain reads DTGVSQNPRHKITKRGQNVTFRCDPISEHNRLYWYRQTLGQGPEFLTYFQNEAQLEKSRLLSDRFSAERPKGSFSTLEIQRTEQGDSAMYLCASSLLRVPRRGGRYEQYFGPGTRLTVT.

The chain is built from TRBV29-1 and TRBJ2-5; D may be TRBD2 (5 bases). The CDR3 is 13 residues long. V lost 7 bases and J lost 2, with 14 bases in between. Germline-derived CDR1 and CDR2 are SQVTM and ANQGSEA. CDR3 coding DNA: TGCAGCGCCGGGGTCAGAATTCAAGAGACCCAGTACTTC. This gives the protein CSAGVRIQETQYF.

V is TRBV19 and J is TRBJ2-3; weak D call: TRBD2 (5 bases). Germline V CDR1 and CDR2: LNHDA, SQIVND (reference sequence). V lost 10 bases to trimming and J lost 8 bases, with 22 bases between them. This CDR3 region has 14 residues. The CDR3 loop is CATGAGGPVGTQYF. In DNA form, the CDR3 reads TGTGCCACCGGCGCAGGAGGACCAGTGGGTACGCAGTATTTT. Looking up the rest from reference TRBV19 and TRBJ2-3 gives the full variable domain: DGGITQSPKYLFRKEGQNVTLSCEQNLNHDAMYWYRQDPGQGLRLIYYSQIVNDFQKGDIAEGYSVSREKKESFPLTVTSAQKNPTAFYLCATGAGGPVGTQYFGPGTRLTVL.

V gene TRBV7-8 combines with J gene TRBJ2-1; 11 positions match TRBD2. The CDR3 has 17 amino acids. Germline CDR1 and CDR2: SGHVS and FQNEAQ. With 1 base clipped from V and 4 bases from J, the junction kept 6 bases outside the gene matches. Here the CDR3 DNA reads TGTGCCAGCAGCTTAGGCGCTAGCGGGGGGCCATACAATGAGCAGTTCTTC. Translated: CASSLGASGGPYNEQFF.

V and J are TRBV6-5 and TRBJ1-6; D not certain. V lost 10 bases to trimming and J lost 0 bases, with 10 bases between them. This CDR3 is built from 14 residues. Looked up from germline, CDR1 is MNHEY and CDR2 is SVGAGI. The CDR3 sequence: CATRLSSYNSPLHF. In DNA form, the CDR3 reads TGTGCCACCAGGCTGAGCTCCTATAATTCACCCCTCCACTTT.

This clone was seen only a few times. This chain joins TRBV2 and TRBJ1-1, with D unclear. Trimming cost V 7 bases and J 2 bases, with 11 bases left between them. This CDR3 is 13 amino acids long. Germline V CDR1 and CDR2: SNHLY, FYNNEI. CDR3 in DNA: TGTGCCAGCATGGCGGCCTTTAACACTGAAGCTTTCTTT. This sequence encodes CASMAAFNTEAFF.

This clone is a singleton in its sample. This chain joins TRBV3-1 (or the pseudogene TRBV3-2) and TRBJ2-7; 8 bases align to TRBD1. The V segment lost 4 bases and the J segment 3 bases; nucleotides outside the gene matches: 2. Germline V lookup: CDR1 LGHDT, CDR2 YNNKEL (reference sequence). The CDR3 sequence is 13 residues long. In DNA, the CDR3 is TGTGCCAGCAGCCCCGGACAGGGCTACGAGCAGTACTTC. This sequence encodes CASSPGQGYEQYF.

The chain joins TRBV7-2 to TRBJ1-1; 7 bases are a match to TRBD1. The V gene end was trimmed by 1 base and the J gene end by 7 bases; junction bases not matched to a gene: 6. Germline V lookup: CDR1 SGHTA, CDR2 FQGNSA. The CDR3 is 14 amino acids. The DNA for the CDR3 is TGTGCCAGCAGCTTAGGGTTACAGGGGTATGAAGCTTTCTTT. It translates to CASSLGLQGYEAFF. Full variable domain (missing parts from reference TRBV7-2 and TRBJ1-1): GAGVSQSPSNKVTEKGKDVELRCDPISGHTALYWYRQSLGQGLEFLIYFQGNSAPDKSGLPSDRFSAERTGGSVSTLTIQRTQQEDSAVYLCASSLGLQGYEAFFGQGTRLTVV.

CDR3 in DNA: TGTGCCTGGAAGTCCGGGACATACACAGATACGCAGTATTTT. As protein: CAWKSGTYTDTQYF. This rearrangement joins TRBV30 to TRBJ2-3, with D possibly TRBD1 on 6 matching bases. Germline V CDR1 and CDR2: GTSNPN, SVGIG (reference sequence). The CDR3 length is 14 residues. Trimming left V 4 bases short and J 2 bases short, with 13 bases between.